Sequencing of this T cell receptor beta chain was carried out in a study of blood T cells in healthy people across ages. For the second PCR, which ran for about 7 to 11 cycles, a sample-barcoded 5' primer and a J-beta primer mix were used. Each cDNA molecule was tagged by a template-switch adaptor with 12 random nucleotides. The yield of each sample was at least 2.5 million CDR3-containing paired-end reads. TCRdb processed the 5' RACE reads anew with MiXCR; each CDR3 protein has one entry. This table holds about 670,000 distinct CDR3 sequences, roughly 41% found once. CDR1 and CDR2 (germline): SGHAT, FQNNGV. The V gene end was trimmed by 5 bases and the J gene end by 2 bases; junction bases not matched to a gene: 6. CDR3 length: 16 amino acids. Donors were healthy Caucasian individuals from Russia aged about 6 to 90.

The J gene is TRBJ2-5, the V gene TRBV11-2, with TRBD2 matching 12 bases. Specimen: blood. The clonotype comes from a man older than 75 in good health. The CDR3 DNA follows: TGTGCCAGCAGCCAAGGACTAGCGGGGATACAAGAGACCCAGTACTTC. Translated, it gives CASSQGLAGIQETQYF.